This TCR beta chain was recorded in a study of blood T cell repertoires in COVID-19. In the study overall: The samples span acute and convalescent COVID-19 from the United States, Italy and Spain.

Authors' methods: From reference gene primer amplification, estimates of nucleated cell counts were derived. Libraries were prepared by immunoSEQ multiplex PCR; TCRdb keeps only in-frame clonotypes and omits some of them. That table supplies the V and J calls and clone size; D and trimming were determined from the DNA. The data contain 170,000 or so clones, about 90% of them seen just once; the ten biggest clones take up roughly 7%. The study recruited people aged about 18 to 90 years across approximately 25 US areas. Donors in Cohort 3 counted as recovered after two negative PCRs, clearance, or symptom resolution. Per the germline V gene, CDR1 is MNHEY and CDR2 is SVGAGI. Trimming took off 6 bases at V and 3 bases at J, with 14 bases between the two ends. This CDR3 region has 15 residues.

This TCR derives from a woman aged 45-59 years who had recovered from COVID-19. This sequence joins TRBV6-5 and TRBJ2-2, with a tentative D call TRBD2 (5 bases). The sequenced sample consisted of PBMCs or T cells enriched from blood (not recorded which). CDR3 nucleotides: TGTGCCAGCAGGCTAGCCGGAGGAGACACCGGGGAGCTGTTTTTT. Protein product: CASRLAGGDTGELFF.